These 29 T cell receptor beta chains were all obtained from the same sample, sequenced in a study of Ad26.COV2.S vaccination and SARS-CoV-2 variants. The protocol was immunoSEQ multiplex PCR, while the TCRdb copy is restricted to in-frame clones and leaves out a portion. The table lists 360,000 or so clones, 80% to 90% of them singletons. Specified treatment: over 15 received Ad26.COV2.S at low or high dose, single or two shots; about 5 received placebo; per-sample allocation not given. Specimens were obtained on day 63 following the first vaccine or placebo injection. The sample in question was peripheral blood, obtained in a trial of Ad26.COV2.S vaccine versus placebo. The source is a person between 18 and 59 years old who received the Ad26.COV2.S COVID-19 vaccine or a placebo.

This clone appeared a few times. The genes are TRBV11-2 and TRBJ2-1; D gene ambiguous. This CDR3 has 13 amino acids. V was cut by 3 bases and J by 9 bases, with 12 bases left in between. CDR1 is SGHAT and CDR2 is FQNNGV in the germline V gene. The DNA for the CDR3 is TGTGCCAGCAGCTTGAGTGCTTTCCCTGAGCAGTTCTTC. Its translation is CASSLSAFPEQFF.

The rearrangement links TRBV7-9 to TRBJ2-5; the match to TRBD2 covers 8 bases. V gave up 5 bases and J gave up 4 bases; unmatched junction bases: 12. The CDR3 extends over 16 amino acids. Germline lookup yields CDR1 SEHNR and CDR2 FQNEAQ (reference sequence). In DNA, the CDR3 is TGTGCCAGCAGCGGAAATAGCGGGGTCATTATAGAGACCCAGTACTTC. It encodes CASSGNSGVIIETQYF.

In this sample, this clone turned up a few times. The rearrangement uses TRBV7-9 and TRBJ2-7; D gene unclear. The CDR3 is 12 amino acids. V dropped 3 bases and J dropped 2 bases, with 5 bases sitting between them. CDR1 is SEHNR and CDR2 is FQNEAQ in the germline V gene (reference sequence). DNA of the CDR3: TGTGCCAGCAGCTTGAAACCCTACGAGCAGTACTTC. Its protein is CASSLKPYEQYF.

The CDR3 reads CASSSGPNQPQHF. The CDR3 coding sequence is TGTGCCAGCAGCTCGGGACCCAATCAGCCCCAGCATTTT. The gene calls are TRBV11-3 and TRBJ1-5; weak D call: TRBD1 (5 bases). The V end lost 4 bases, the J end lost 3 bases, and 7 bases lay between the germline ends. This CDR3 has 13 amino acids. In germline, CDR1 is SGHNT, CDR2 YENEEA.

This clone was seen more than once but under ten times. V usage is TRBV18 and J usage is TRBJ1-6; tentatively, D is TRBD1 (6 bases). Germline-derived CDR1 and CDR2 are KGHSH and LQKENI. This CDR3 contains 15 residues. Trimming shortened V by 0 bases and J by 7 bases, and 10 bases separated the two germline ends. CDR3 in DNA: TGTGCCAGCTCACCACCGAAACAGGGAAATTCACCCCTCCACTTT. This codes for CASSPPKQGNSPLHF.

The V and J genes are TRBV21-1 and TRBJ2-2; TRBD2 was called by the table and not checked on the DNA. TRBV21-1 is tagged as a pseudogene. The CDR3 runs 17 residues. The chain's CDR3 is CASSTGEDPIRTGELFF. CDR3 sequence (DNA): TGTGCCAGCAGCACGGGGGAAGACCCTATTCGGACCGGGGAGCTGTTTTTT.

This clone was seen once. The CDR3 protein is CASKRDSAFEKLFF. The CDR3 DNA reads TGTGCCAGCAAACGGGACAGCGCTTTTGAAAAACTGTTTTTT. The J gene is TRBJ1-4, the V gene TRBV5-8; 7 positions match TRBD1. V lost 6 bases and J lost 7; bases outside the gene matches: 9. The CDR3 consists of 14 residues. Per the germline V gene, CDR1 is SGHTS and CDR2 is YDEGEE.

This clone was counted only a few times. CDR3 amino acids: CARDTGGLAGPDTQYF. As DNA, the CDR3 is TGTGCCAGGGACACCGGGGGACTAGCGGGACCAGATACGCAGTATTTT. The chain combines TRBV2 with TRBJ2-3; 13 bases are shared with TRBD2. Germline V gene lookup returns CDR1 SNHLY and CDR2 FYNNEI. V lost 9 bases to trimming and J lost 4 bases; unmatched junction nucleotides: 10. This CDR3 spans 16 amino acids.

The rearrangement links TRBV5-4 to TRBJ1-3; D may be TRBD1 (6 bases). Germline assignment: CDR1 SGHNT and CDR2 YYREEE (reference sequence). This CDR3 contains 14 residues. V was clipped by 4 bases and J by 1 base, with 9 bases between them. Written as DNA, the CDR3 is TGTGCCAGCAGCCTGGACAGTTCTGGAAACACCATATATTTT. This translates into CASSLDSSGNTIYF.

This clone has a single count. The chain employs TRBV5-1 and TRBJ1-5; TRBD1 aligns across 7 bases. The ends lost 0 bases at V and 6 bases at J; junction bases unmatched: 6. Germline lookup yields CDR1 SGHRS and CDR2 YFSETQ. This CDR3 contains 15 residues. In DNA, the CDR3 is TGCGCCAGCAGCTTGGCGGCAGGGGGAGGTCAGCCCCAGCATTTT. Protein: CASSLAAGGGQPQHF.

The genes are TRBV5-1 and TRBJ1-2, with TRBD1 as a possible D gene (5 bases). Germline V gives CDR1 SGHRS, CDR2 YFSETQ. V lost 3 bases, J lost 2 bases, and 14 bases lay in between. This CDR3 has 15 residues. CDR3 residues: CASSSLQGANYGYTF. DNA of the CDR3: TGCGCCAGCAGCTCCCTCCAGGGCGCGAACTATGGCTACACCTTC.

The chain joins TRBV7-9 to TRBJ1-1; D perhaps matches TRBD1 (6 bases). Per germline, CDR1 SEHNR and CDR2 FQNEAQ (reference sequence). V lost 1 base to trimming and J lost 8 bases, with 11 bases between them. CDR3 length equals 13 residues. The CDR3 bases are TGTGCCAGCAGCTTAGATACAGACAGGGAAGCTTTCTTT. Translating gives CASSLDTDREAFF.

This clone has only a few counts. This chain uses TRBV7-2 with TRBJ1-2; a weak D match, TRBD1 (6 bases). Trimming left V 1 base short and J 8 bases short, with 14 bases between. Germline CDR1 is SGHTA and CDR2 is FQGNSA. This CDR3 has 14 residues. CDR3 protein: CASSLVLAGAGYTF. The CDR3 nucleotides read TGTGCCAGCAGCTTAGTCCTGGCAGGGGCAGGCTACACCTTC.

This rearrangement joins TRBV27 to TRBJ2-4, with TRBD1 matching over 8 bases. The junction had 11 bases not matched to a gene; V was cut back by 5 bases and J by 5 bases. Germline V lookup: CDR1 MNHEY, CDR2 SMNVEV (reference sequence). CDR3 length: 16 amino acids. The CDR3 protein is CASSLHRGALENIQYF. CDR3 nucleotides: TGTGCCAGCAGTCTCCACAGGGGGGCCCTGGAAAACATTCAGTACTTC.

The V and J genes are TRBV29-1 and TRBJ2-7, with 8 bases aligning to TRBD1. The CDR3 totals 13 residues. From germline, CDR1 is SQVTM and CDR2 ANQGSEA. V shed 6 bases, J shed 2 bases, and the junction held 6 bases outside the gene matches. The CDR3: CSVGQGSPYEQYF. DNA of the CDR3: TGCAGCGTAGGACAGGGATCACCCTACGAGCAGTACTTC.

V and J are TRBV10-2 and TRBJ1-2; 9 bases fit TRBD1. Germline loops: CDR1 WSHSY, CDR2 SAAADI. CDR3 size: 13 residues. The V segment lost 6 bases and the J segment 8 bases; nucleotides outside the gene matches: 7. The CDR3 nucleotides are TGCGCCAGCAGGGACTACAGGGGGCACGGCTACACCTTC. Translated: CASRDYRGHGYTF.

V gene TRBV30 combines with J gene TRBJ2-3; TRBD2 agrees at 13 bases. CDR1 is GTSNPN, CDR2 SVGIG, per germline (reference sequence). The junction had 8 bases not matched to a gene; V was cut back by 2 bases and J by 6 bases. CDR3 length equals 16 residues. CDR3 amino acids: CAWSTGLAGRVDTQYF. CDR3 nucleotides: TGTGCCTGGAGTACGGGACTAGCGGGGCGGGTGGATACGCAGTATTTT.

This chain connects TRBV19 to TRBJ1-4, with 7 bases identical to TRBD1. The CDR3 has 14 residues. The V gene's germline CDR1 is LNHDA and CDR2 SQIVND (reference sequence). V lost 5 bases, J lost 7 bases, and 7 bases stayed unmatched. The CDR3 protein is CASSQATGSEKLFF. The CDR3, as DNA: TGTGCCAGTAGTCAAGCGACAGGGTCTGAAAAACTGTTTTTT.

The CDR3 DNA reads TGTGCCAGCTCACCAAACGAGAGCTCCTATAATTCACCCCTCCACTTT. It yields the protein CASSPNESSYNSPLHF. V usage is TRBV18 and J usage is TRBJ1-6; D not certain. V was trimmed by 2 bases and J by 0 bases, leaving 8 bases between them. CDR3 size: 16 residues. Germline V lookup: CDR1 KGHSH, CDR2 LQKENI.

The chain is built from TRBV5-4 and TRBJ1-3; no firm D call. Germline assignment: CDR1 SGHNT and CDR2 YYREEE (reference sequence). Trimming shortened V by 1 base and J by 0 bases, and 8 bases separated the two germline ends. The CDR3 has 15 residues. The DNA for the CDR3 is TGTGCCAGCAGCTTGCCTTATCCCTCTGGAAACACCATATATTTT. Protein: CASSLPYPSGNTIYF.

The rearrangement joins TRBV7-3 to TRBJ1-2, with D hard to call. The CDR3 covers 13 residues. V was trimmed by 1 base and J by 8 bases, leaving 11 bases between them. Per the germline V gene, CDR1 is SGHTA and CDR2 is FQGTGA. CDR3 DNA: TGTGCCAGCAGCTTAAGCCCAGTCGGGGGCTACACCTTC. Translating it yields CASSLSPVGGYTF.

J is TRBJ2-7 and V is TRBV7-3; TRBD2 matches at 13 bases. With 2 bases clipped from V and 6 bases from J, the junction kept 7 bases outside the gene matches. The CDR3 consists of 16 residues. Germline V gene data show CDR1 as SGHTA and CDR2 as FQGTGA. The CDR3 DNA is TGTGCCAGCAGCTTAGGGACTAGCGGGACAGGCGTCGAGCAGTACTTC. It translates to CASSLGTSGTGVEQYF. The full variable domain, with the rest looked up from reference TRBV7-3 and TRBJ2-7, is GAGVSQTPSNKVTEKGKYVELRCDPISGHTALYWYRQSLGQGPEFLIYFQGTGAADDSGLPNDRFFAVRPEGSVSTLKIQRTERGDSAVYLCASSLGTSGTGVEQYFGPGTRLTVT.

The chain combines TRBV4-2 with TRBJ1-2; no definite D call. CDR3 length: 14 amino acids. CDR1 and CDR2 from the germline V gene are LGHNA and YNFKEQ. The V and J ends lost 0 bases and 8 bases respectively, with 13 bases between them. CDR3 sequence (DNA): TGTGCCAGCAGCCAAGATTCATTTTCGTTGGGCTACACCTTC. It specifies CASSQDSFSLGYTF.

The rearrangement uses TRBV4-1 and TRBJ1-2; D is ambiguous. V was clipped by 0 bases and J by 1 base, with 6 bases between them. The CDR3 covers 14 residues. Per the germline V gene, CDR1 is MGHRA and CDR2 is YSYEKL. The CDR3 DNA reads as TGCGCCAGCAGCCAAGACAATCTTAACTATGGCTACACCTTC. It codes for CASSQDNLNYGYTF.

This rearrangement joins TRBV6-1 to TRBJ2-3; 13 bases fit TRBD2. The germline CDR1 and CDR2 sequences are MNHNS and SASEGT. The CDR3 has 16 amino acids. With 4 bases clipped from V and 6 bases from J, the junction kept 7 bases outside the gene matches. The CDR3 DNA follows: TGTGCCAGCAGTGTCACTAGCGGGGGGGCCCCGGATACGCAGTATTTT. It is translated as CASSVTSGGAPDTQYF.

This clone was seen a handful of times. DNA of the CDR3: TGTGCCAGCAGGCAAAGCGGGGACTACGAGCAGTACTTC. As protein: CASRQSGDYEQYF. The chain is built from TRBV5-4 and TRBJ2-7; 7 bases agree with TRBD2. Germline-derived CDR1 and CDR2 are SGHNT and YYREEE (reference sequence). This CDR3 is built from 13 residues. J was trimmed by 3 bases and V by 5 bases; bases with no gene match: 5.

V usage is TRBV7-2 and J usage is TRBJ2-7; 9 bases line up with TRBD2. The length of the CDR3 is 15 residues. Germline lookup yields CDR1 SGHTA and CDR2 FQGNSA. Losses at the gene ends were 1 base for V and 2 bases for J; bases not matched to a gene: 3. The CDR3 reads CASSLGAGGAYEQYF. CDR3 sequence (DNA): TGTGCCAGCAGCTTAGGTGCGGGGGGGGCCTACGAGCAGTACTTC.

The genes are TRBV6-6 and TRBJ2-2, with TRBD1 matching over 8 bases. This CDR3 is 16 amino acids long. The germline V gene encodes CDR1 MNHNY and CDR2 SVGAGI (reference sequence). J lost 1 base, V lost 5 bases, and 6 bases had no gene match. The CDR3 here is CASSTTGTGNTGELFF. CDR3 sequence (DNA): TGTGCCAGCAGTACTACCGGGACAGGGAACACCGGGGAGCTGTTTTTT.

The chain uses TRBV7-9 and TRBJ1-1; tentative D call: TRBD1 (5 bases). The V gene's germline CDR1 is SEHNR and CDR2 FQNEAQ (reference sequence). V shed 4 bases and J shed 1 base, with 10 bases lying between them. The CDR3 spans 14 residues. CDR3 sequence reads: CASSWSGTNTEAFF. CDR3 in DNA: TGTGCCAGCAGCTGGAGCGGGACGAACACTGAAGCTTTCTTT.